This T cell receptor (beta chain) was profiled in a study of identical twins. Healthy Caucasians were all of the donors. This clonotype was seen ten or more times. A universal primer site arose from template switching, and cDNA bore unique molecular identifiers. TCRdb used MiXCR to reprocess the 5' RACE reads, holding one entry per CDR3 protein. This sample yields around 250,000 distinct CDR3 sequences, of which 5.5% to 7.5% are seen a single time; about 15% belongs to the top ten. Trimming removed 7 bases at V and 0 bases at J, with 11 bases between. Germline loops: CDR1 MNHNS, CDR2 SASEGT. CDR3 length: 14 amino acids. These records were also assigned to another study, of T cells expressing NK-cell markers. That work states: In a handful of donors, dominant clonotypes made up roughly 25-60.1% of CD3+CD56-NKG2C+ cells.

The receptor comes from a woman in her late teens or twenties in good health. The sample was CD8+ T cells sorted from blood. The gene calls are TRBV6-1 and TRBJ2-3; tentatively, D is TRBD2 (5 bases). CDR3 bases: TGTGCCAGCACCAACGGCGGGAGCACAGATACGCAGTATTTT. As protein: CASTNGGSTDTQYF.